The sequence of this TCR beta chain was determined in a study of blood T cell repertoires in COVID-19. Study background: Donors in the United States, Italy and Spain gave samples during acute or convalescent COVID-19. The cDNA or gDNA used as material had been derived from T cells, B-cell-depleted T cells, or PBMCs.

The junction had 7 bases not matched to a gene; V was cut back by 0 bases and J by 5 bases. Germline CDR1 LGHNA, CDR2 YNFKEQ. The CDR3 is 15 residues long. As handled by the study authors: Amplified reference gene primers provided the basis for estimating nucleated cell counts. Libraries were prepared by immunoSEQ multiplex PCR; TCRdb keeps only in-frame clonotypes and omits some of them. The V and J calls and clone size are taken from that table; D and trimming were inferred from the DNA. Of about 140,000 clones listed, 80% to 90% are singletons. This clone was detected a few times. The chain has TRBV4-2 and TRBJ2-7; TRBD1 agrees at 7 bases. Sequencing was carried out using peripheral blood. The clonotype originates from a woman aged 45 to 65 with acute or convalescent COVID-19. The CDR3 reads CASSQEGLQGNEQYF. For the CDR3, the DNA is TGTGCCAGCAGCCAAGAAGGGCTACAGGGGAACGAGCAGTACTTC.